A selection of T cell receptor beta chains follows, all from one sample in a study of T cell changes during pregnancy in multiple sclerosis. Profiled with immunoSEQ multiplex PCR; TCRdb holds only in-frame clones, not every one. The sample has 15,000 to 20,000 clones, roughly 84% seen once. The sequencing here drew on CD8+ T cells from peripheral blood mononuclear cells, taken in the third trimester of pregnancy. The receptors come from a female donor in good health, enrolled as a control in a pregnancy study. The CDR3 runs from the conserved cysteine through the conserved F or W. Fields, in order: V gene, J gene, D gene, clone size, CDR3 protein, CDR3 DNA. The D gene is left open where the match is weak. Size is omitted from some rows. Given values are once, few, many or a class for expanded clones.

>TRBV30|TRBJ1-6|TRBD1|.
CACLGTGGNSPLHF
TGTGCCTGCCTGGGGACAGGGGGCAATTCACCCCTCCACTTT
>TRBV6-5|TRBJ1-2|.|few
CASSLQGLNYGYTF
TGTGCCAGCAGCTTACAGGGTCTGAACTATGGCTACACCTTC
>TRBV9|TRBJ1-1|TRBD1|.
CASSVSGGYTEAFF
TGTGCCAGCAGCGTCTCAGGGGGATACACTGAAGCTTTCTTT
>TRBV4-2|TRBJ2-3|TRBD2|medium-sized
CASSHLTGLAGGSPDTQYF
TGTGCCAGCAGCCACCTCACCGGGCTAGCGGGAGGGTCCCCAGATACGCAGTATTTT
>TRBV7-9|TRBJ1-2|.|.
CASELVQVGYTF
TGTGCCAGCGAGTTGGTACAGGTCGGGTACACCTTC
>TRBV5-4|TRBJ1-6|TRBD1|.
CASSFRGGRQGSNSPLHF
TGTGCCAGCAGCTTTAGAGGAGGCCGACAGGGATCAAATTCACCCCTCCACTTT
>TRBV4-3|TRBJ2-7|.|medium-sized
CASSQDLTGSPYEQYF
TGCGCCAGCAGCCAAGATCTCACGGGGTCCCCCTACGAGCAGTACTTC
>TRBV15|TRBJ2-1|.|once
CATSRTGTGIDEQFF
TGTGCCACCAGCAGAACCGGGACTGGCATCGATGAGCAGTTCTTC
>TRBV5-4|TRBJ1-1|TRBD1|.
CASSWTGSNTEAFF
TGTGCCAGCAGCTGGACAGGGTCAAACACTGAAGCTTTCTTT
>TRBV30|TRBJ2-7|TRBD1|.
CAWTPGTGIYEQYF
TGTGCCTGGACCCCCGGGACAGGGATCTACGAGCAGTACTTC
>TRBV15|TRBJ1-6|.|.
CATSRDTGNSSPLHF
TGTGCCACCAGCAGAGATACAGGGAACAGTTCACCCCTCCACTTT
>TRBV11-3|TRBJ1-2|.|.
CASSPGGYGYTF
TGTGCCAGCAGCCCAGGAGGTTATGGCTACACCTTC
>TRBV5-6|TRBJ2-5|.|.
CASSLARGEETQYF
TGTGCCAGCAGCTTGGCCAGGGGGGAAGAGACCCAGTACTTC
>TRBV6-5|TRBJ1-1|.|.
CASSYSGGDEAFF
TGTGCCAGCAGTTACTCGGGGGGGGATGAAGCTTTCTTT
>TRBV9|TRBJ2-7|.|few
CASSVGGLSHEQYF
TGTGCCAGCAGCGTAGGGGGACTTTCACACGAGCAGTACTTC
>TRBV10-1|TRBJ2-7|TRBD1|.
CASSEGTGLEQYF
TGCGCCAGCAGTGAGGGGACAGGGCTCGAGCAGTACTTC
>TRBV6-5|TRBJ2-7|TRBD2|once
CASSLPAGEQYF
TGTGCCAGCAGCCTACCAGCGGGAGAGCAGTACTTC
>TRBV6-4|TRBJ2-2|TRBD2|.
CASSEAPAGDTGELFF
TGTGCCAGCAGTGAGGCGCCAGCGGGAGACACCGGGGAGCTGTTTTTT
>TRBV19|TRBJ2-5|.|.
CASSIVGEETQYF
TGTGCCAGTAGTATAGTTGGGGAGGAGACCCAGTACTTC
>TRBV29-1|TRBJ2-2|.|.
CSVEVSSGELFF
TGCAGCGTTGAAGTGTCGTCCGGGGAGCTGTTTTTT
>TRBV19|TRBJ2-6|.|once
CASSIEDSPLSFWANVLTF
TGTGCCAGTAGTATAGAGGACAGTCCCCTCTCTTTCTGGGCCAACGTCCTGACTTTC
>TRBV4-3|TRBJ1-1|.|once
CASSQASGAIDEAFF
TGCGCCAGCAGCCAAGCATCAGGGGCAATTGATGAAGCTTTCTTT
>TRBV13|TRBJ1-2|.|once
CASSTQVFNYGYTF
TGTGCCAGCAGTACACAGGTTTTCAACTATGGCTACACCTTC
>TRBV9|TRBJ1-4|.|.
CASSFGQSTNEKLFF
TGTGCCAGCAGTTTCGGACAGTCAACTAATGAAAAACTGTTTTTT
>TRBV27|TRBJ1-3|.|.
CASSLGPSGNTIYF
TGTGCCAGCAGCCTTGGGCCCTCTGGAAACACCATATATTTT
>TRBV27|TRBJ2-7|TRBD1|.
CASSPGQGASYEQYF
TGTGCCAGCAGTCCCGGACAGGGGGCCTCCTACGAGCAGTACTTC
>TRBV11-2|TRBJ1-5|.|.
CASSLDGGDQPQHF
TGTGCCAGCAGCTTAGATGGGGGGGATCAGCCCCAGCATTTT
>TRBV30|TRBJ2-2|TRBD2|.
CAWSSGSDTGELFF
TGTGCCTGGAGCAGCGGGAGTGATACCGGGGAGCTGTTTTTT
>TRBV9|TRBJ2-2|TRBD1|.
CASSTRTGTNTGELFF
TGTGCCAGCAGCACCCGGACAGGGACGAACACCGGGGAGCTGTTTTTT
>TRBV11-2|TRBJ1-1|.|.
CASSLAGPGDIEAFF
TGTGCCAGCAGCTTAGCAGGGCCCGGAGATATCGAAGCTTTCTTT
>TRBV5-6|TRBJ2-3|.|.
CASSLDLASTQYF
TGTGCCAGCAGCTTGGATCTAGCCTCTACGCAGTATTTT
>TRBV5-4|TRBJ2-3|.|.
CASSAVDSTDTQYF
TGTGCCAGCAGCGCGGTCGACAGCACAGATACGCAGTATTTT
>TRBV7-2|TRBJ2-1|TRBD2|once
CASSLGSSGRMEWEQFF
TGTGCCAGCAGCTTGGGTTCTAGCGGGAGGATGGAGTGGGAGCAGTTCTTC
>TRBV27|TRBJ2-1|.|.
CASSLGRGVYNEQFF
TGTGCCAGCAGTTTGGGGAGGGGGGTTTACAATGAGCAGTTCTTC
>TRBV7-6|TRBJ2-1|TRBD2|.
CASSLVGWTSDYNEQFF
TGTGCCAGCAGCTTAGTTGGGTGGACTAGCGACTACAATGAGCAGTTCTTC
>TRBV10-3|TRBJ2-7|.|.
CAISEGNRDEQYF
TGTGCCATCAGTGAAGGAAACAGGGACGAGCAGTACTTC
>TRBV5-6|TRBJ1-2|.|.
CASSLGLGGVYTF
TGTGCCAGCAGCTTGGGTCTGGGAGGCGTCTACACCTTC
>TRBV19|TRBJ2-6|.|.
CASSIYQFASGANVLTF
TGTGCCAGTAGTATATATCAGTTTGCCTCTGGGGCCAACGTCCTGACTTTC
>TRBV27|TRBJ1-5|TRBD1|.
CASSPRRGQGGQPQHF
TGTGCCAGCAGTCCCAGACGAGGACAGGGAGGTCAGCCCCAGCATTTT
>TRBV30|TRBJ1-1|.|.
CAWSFGNTEAFF
TGTGCCTGGAGTTTCGGGAACACTGAAGCTTTCTTT
>TRBV2|TRBJ1-3|.|.
CASILDSSSGNTIYF
.